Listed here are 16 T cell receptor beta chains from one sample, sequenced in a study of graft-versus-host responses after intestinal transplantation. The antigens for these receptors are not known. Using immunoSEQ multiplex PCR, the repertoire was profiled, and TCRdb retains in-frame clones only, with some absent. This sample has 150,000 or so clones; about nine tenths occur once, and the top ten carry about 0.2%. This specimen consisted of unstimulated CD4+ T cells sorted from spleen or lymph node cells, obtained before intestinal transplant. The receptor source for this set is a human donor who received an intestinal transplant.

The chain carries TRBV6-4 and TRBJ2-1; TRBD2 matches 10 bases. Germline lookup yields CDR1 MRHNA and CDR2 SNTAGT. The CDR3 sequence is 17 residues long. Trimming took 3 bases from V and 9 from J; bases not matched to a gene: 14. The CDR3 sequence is CASSEGAGGPKAGEQFF. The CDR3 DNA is TGTGCCAGCAGTGAAGGAGCGGGAGGGCCCAAGGCGGGTGAGCAGTTCTTC.

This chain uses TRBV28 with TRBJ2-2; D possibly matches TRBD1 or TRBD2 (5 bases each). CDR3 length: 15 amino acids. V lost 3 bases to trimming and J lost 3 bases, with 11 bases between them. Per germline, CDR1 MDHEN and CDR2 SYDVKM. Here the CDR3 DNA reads TGTGCCAGCAGTTTGGGGGTAGTCTACACCGGGGAGCTGTTTTTT. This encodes CASSLGVVYTGELFF.

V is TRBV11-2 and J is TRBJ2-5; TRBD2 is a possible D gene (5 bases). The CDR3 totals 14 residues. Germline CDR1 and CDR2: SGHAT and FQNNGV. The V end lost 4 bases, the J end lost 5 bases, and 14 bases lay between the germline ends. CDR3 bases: TGTGCCAGCAGCTCTACGGGGTCGCGGGAGACCCAGTACTTC. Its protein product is CASSSTGSRETQYF.

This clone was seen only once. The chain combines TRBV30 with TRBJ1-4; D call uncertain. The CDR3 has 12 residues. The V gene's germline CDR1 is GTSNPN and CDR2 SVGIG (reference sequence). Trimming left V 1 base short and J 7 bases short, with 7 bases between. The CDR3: CAWSGTAEKLFF. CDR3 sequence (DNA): TGTGCCTGGAGTGGTACAGCTGAAAAACTGTTTTTT.

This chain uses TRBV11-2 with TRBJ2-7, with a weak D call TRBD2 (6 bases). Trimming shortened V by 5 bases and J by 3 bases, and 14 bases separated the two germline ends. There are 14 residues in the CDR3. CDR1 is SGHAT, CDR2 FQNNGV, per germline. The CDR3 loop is CASSLGTFGYEQYF. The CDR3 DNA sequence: TGTGCCAGCAGCCTCGGGACTTTCGGCTACGAGCAGTACTTC.

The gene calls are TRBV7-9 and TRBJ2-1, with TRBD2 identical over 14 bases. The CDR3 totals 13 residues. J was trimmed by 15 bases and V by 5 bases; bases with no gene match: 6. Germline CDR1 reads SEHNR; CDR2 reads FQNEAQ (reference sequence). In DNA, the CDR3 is TGTGCCAGCAGCCCTGGGACTAGCGGGAGCTGGTTCTTC. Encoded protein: CASSPGTSGSWFF.

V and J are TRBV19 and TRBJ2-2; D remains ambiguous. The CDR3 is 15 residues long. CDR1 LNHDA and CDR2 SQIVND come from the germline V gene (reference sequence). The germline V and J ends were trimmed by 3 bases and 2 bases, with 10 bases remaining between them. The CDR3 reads CASSIPILNTGELFF. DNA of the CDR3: TGTGCCAGTAGTATCCCAATACTTAACACCGGGGAGCTGTTTTTT.

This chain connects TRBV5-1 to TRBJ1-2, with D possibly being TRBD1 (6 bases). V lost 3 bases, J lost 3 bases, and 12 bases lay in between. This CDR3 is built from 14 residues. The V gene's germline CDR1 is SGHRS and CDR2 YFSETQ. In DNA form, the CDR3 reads TGCGCCAGCAGCTCGGTCGGGGGCTACTATGGCTACACCTTC. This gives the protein CASSSVGGYYGYTF.

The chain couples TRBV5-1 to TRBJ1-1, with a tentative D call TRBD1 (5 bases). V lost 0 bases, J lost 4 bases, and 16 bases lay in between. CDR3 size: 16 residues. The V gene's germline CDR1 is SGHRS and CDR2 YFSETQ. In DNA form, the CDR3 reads TGCGCCAGCAGCTTGGGGTGCGGGGGGAGGACCACTGAAGCTTTCTTT. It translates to CASSLGCGGRTTEAFF.

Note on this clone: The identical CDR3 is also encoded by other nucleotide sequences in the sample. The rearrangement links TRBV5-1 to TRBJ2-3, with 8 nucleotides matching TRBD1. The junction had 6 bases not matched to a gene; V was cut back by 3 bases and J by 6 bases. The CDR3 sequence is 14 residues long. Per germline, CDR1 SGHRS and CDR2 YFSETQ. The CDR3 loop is CASSSTGAGDTQYF. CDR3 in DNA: TGCGCCAGCAGCTCGACAGGGGCCGGGGATACGCAGTATTTT.

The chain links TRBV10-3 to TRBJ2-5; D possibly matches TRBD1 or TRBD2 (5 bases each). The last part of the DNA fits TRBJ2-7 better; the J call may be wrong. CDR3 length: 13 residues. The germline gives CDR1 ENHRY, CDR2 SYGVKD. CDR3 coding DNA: TGTGCCATCAGTGTCTTCGGGGACCACGAGCAGTACTTC. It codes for CAISVFGDHEQYF.

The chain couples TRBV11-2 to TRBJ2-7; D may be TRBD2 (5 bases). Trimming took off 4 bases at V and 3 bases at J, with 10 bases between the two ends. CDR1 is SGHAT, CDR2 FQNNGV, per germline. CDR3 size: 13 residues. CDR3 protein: CASSSDWDYEQYF. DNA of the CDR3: TGTGCCAGCAGCTCGGACTGGGACTACGAGCAGTACTTC. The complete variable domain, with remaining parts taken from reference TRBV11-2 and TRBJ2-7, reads EAGVAQSPRYKIIEKRQSVAFWCNPISGHATLYWYQQILGQGPKLLIQFQNNGVVDDSQLPKDRFSAERLKGVDSTLKIQPAKLEDSAVYLCASSSDWDYEQYFGPGTRLTVT.

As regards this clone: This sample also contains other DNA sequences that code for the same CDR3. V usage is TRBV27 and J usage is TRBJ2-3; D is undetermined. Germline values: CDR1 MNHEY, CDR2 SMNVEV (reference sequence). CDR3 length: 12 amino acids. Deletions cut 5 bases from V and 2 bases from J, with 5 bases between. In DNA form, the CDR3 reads TGTGCCAGCAGTCCGAACACAGATACGCAGTATTTT. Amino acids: CASSPNTDTQYF.

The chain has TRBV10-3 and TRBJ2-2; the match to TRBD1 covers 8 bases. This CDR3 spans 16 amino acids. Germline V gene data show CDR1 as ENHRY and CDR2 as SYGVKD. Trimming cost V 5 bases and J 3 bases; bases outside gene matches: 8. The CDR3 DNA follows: TGTGCCATCAGTCCTTTCCAGGGGGCGGACACCGGGGAGCTGTTTTTT. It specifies CAISPFQGADTGELFF.

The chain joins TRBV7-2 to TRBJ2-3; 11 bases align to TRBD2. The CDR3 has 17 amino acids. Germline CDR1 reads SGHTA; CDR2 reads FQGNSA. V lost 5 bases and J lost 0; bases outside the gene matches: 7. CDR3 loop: CASSRGLAVASTDTQYF. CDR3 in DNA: TGTGCCAGCAGCAGGGGACTAGCGGTTGCTAGCACAGATACGCAGTATTTT.

The CDR3 DNA is TGTGCCAGCAGTGAAGCAGGGCAGTTAACTGGAAACACCATATATTTT. It translates to CASSEAGQLTGNTIYF. The J gene is TRBJ1-3, the V gene TRBV6-1, with D unclear. Germline V gene sequence: CDR1 MNHNS, CDR2 SASEGT. Between the trimmed V and J ends, which lost 0 bases and 2 bases, there was a span of 11 bases. The CDR3 has 16 amino acids.